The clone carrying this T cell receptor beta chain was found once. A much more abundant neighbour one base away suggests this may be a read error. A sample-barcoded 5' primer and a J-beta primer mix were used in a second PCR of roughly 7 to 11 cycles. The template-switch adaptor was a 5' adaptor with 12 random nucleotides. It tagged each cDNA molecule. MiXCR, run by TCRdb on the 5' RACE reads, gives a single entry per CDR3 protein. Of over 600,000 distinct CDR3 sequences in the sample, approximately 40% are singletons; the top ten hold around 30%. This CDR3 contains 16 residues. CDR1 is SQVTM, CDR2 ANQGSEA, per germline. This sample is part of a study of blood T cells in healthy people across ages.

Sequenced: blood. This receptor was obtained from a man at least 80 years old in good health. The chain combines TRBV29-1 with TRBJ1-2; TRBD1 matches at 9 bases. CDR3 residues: CSVDFGTGMTNYDYTF. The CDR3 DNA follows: TGCAGCGTTGATTTTGGGACAGGGATGACCAACTATGACTACACCTTC.